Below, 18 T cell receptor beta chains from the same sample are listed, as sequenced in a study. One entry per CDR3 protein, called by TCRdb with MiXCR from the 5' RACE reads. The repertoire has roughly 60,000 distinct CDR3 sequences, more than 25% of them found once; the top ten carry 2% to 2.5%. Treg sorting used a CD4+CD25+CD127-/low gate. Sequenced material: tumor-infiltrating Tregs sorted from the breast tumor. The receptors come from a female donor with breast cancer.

The CDR3 reads CASSLGTTYDEQFF. In DNA form, the CDR3 reads TGCGCCAGCAGCTTGGGGACTACTTACGATGAGCAGTTCTTC. The chain carries TRBV5-1 and TRBJ2-1, with TRBD2 as a possible D gene (6 bases). Germline lookup yields CDR1 SGHRS and CDR2 YFSETQ. Trimming took 0 bases from V and 8 from J, leaving 12 bases between them. The CDR3 loop spans 14 amino acids.

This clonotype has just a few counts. The CDR3 region has the DNA TGTGCCAGCAGGCTTTCTCAGGATGGAAACACCATATATTTT. It encodes CASRLSQDGNTIYF. The V call is TRBV28, the J call TRBJ1-3; the D is unclear. Trimming pared 6 bases from V and 3 bases from J, leaving 12 bases between. The CDR3 consists of 14 residues. Germline CDR1 is MDHEN and CDR2 is SYDVKM.

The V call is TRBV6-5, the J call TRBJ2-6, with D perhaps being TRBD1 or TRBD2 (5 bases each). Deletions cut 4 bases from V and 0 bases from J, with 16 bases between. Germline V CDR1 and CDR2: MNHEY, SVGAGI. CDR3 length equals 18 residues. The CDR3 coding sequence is TGTGCCAGCAGTTCCCCCCCGGGGACCTCCTCTGGGGCCAACGTCCTGACTTTC. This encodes CASSSPPGTSSGANVLTF.

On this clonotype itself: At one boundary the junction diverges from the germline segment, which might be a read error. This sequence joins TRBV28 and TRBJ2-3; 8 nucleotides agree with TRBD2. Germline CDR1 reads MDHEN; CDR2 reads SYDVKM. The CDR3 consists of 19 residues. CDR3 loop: CACSLFPSWRAGGTDTQYF. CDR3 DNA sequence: TGTGCCTGCAGTTTATTCCCCAGTTGGCGCGCGGGAGGAACAGATACGCAGTATTTT. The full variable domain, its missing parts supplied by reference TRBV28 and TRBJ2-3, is DVKVTQSSRYLVKRTGEKVFLECVQDMDHENMFWYRQDPGLGLRLIYFSYDVKMKEKGDIPEGYSVSREKKERFSLILESASTNQTSMYLCACSLFPSWRAGGTDTQYFGPGTRLTVL.

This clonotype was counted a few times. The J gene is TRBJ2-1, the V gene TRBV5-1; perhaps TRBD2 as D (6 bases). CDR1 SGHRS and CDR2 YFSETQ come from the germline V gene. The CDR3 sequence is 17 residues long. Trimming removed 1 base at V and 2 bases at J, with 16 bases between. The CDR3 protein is CASSLIAGPTTYNEQFF. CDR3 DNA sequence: TGCGCCAGCAGCTTGATTGCGGGGCCAACCACCTACAATGAGCAGTTCTTC.

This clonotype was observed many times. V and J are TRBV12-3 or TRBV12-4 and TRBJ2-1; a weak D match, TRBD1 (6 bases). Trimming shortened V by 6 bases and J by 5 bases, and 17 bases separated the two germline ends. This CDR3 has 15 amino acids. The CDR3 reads CASSLMGAPDNEQFF. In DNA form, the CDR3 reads TGTGCCAGCAGCCTCATGGGGGCCCCTGACAATGAGCAGTTCTTC.

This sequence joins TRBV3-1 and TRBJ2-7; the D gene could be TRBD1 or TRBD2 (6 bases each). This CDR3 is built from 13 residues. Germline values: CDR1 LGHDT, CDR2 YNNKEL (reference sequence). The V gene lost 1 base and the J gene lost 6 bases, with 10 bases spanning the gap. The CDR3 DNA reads TGTGCCAGCAGCCAAGGGGGGCGGGGCGAGCAGTACTTC. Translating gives CASSQGGRGEQYF.

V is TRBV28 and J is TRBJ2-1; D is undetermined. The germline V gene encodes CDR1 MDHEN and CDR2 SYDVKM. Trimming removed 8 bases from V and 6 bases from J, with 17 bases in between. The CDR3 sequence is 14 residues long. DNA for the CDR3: TGTGCCAGCCAGCAGACCCGCCCTGGCAATGAGCAGTTCTTC. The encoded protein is CASQQTRPGNEQFF.

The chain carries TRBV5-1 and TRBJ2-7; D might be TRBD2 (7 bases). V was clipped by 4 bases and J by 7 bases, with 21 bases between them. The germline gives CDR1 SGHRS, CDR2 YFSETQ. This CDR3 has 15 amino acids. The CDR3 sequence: CASSQGGGQEREQYF. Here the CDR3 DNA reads TGCGCCAGCAGCCAAGGGGGAGGGCAGGAACGAGAGCAGTACTTC.

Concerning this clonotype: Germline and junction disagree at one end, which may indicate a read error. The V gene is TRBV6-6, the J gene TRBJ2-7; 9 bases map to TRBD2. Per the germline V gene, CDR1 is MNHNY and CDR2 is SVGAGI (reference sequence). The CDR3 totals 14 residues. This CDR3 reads CDSSTTSGYNKQYF. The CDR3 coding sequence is TGTGACAGCAGTACAACTAGCGGGTATAACAAGCAGTACTTC.

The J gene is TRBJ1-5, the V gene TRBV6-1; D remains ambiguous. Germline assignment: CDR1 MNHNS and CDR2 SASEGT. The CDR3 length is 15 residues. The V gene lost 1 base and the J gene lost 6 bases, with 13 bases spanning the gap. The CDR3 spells CASSEEWIKGQPQHF. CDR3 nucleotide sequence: TGTGCCAGCAGTGAAGAGTGGATAAAGGGTCAGCCCCAGCATTTT.

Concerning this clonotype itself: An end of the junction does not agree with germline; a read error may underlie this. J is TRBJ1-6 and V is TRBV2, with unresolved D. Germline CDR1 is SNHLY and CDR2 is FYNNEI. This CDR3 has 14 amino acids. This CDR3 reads CASSESSYNSPLRF. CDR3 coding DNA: TGTGCCAGCAGTGAAAGCTCCTATAATTCACCCCTCCGCTTT. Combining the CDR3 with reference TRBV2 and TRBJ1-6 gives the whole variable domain EPEVTQTPSHQVTQMGQEVILRCVPISNHLYFYWYRQILGQKVEFLVSFYNNEISEKSEIFDDQFSVERPDGSNFTLKIRSTKLEDSAMYFCASSESSYNSPLRFGNGTRLTVT.

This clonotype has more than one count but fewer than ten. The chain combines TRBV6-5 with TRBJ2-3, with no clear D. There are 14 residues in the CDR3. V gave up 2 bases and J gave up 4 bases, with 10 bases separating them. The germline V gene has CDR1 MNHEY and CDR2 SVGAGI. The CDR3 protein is CASSYTSSADTQYF. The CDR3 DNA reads TGTGCCAGCAGTTACACCTCATCGGCAGATACGCAGTATTTT.

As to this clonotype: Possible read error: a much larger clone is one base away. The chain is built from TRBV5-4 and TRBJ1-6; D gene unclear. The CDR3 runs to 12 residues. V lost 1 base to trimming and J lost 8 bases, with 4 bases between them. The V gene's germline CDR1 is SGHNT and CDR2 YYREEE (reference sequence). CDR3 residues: CASSLQDSPLHF. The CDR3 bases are TGTGCCAGCAGCTTGCAGGATTCACCCCTCCACTTT.

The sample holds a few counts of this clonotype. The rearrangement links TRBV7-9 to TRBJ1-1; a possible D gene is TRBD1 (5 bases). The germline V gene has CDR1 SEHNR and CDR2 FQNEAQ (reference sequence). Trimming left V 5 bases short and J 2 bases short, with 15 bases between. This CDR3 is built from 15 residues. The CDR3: CASSPRQRKNTEAFF. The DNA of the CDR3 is TGTGCCAGCAGCCCACGACAGAGAAAAAACACTGAAGCTTTCTTT.

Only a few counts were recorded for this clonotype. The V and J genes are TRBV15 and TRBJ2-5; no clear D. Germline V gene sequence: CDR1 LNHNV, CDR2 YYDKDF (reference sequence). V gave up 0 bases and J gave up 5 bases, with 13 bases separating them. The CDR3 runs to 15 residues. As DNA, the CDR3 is TGTGCCACCAGCAGAGATTTTGGACCCTCGGAGACCCAGTACTTC. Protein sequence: CATSRDFGPSETQYF.

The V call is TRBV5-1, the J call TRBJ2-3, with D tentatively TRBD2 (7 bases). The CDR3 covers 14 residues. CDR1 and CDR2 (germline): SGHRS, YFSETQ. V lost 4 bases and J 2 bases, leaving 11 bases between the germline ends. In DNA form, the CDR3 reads TGCGCCAGCAGCCGGGGGGCCTTCACAGATACGCAGTATTTT. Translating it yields CASSRGAFTDTQYF.

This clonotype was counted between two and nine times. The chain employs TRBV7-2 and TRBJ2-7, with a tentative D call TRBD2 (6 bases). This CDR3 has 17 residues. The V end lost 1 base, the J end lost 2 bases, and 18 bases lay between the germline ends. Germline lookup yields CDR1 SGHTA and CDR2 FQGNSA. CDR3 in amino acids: CASSLVIIRAGAYEQYF. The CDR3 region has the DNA TGTGCCAGCAGCTTAGTGATAATTCGAGCGGGCGCCTACGAGCAGTACTTC.